These 30 T cell receptor beta chains originate from one sample sequenced in a study of T cell repertoires in cytomegalovirus infection. Antigens for these TCRs are unknown. TCRdb fed the reads into MiXCR, producing one record per CDR3 protein. The table has 55,000 to 70,000 distinct CDR3 sequences, approximately 36% seen once; the top ten hold about three quarters. Material: PBMCs, sequenced either directly or after in vitro stimulation (not recorded which). Receptors were obtained from a human donor in good health (CMV status not recorded). Some clones in this sample may be carry-over from other donors' samples.

The CDR3 DNA sequence: TGTGCCAGCAGCTTATCGTCTGGAACGGAAAGCACAGATACGCAGTATTTT. Amino acids: CASSLSSGTESTDTQYF. This chain joins TRBV7-8 and TRBJ2-3; D uncertain. Deletions cut 2 bases from V and 0 bases from J, with 15 bases between. CDR1 and CDR2 from the germline V gene are SGHVS and FQNEAQ. The CDR3 consists of 17 residues.

On this clonotype itself: This could be a read error, since a much larger clone is one nucleotide away. The CDR3 does not end in the conserved phenylalanine or tryptophan, so this is likely a read error. The chain carries TRBV7-3 and TRBJ2-7; D ambiguous. The CDR3 runs 14 residues. The V end lost 8 bases, the J end lost 2 bases, and 16 bases lay between the germline ends. Germline CDR1 SGHTA, CDR2 FQGTGA. This CDR3 reads CASSQRDSPYEQYL. In DNA, the CDR3 is TGTGCCAGCTCCCAGCGCGATAGTCCCTACGAGCAGTACTTA.

V usage is TRBV2 and J usage is TRBJ2-3; either TRBD1 or TRBD2 may supply D (5 bases each). This CDR3 spans 14 amino acids. Between the trimmed V and J ends, which lost 7 bases and 5 bases, there was a span of 16 bases. Per germline, CDR1 SNHLY and CDR2 FYNNEI. CDR3 nucleotide sequence: TGTGCCAGCAACCTCGGGACGGGGCTAGATACGCAGTATTTT. Amino acid sequence: CASNLGTGLDTQYF.

The chain carries TRBV19 and TRBJ2-7; TRBD2 aligns across 7 bases. The V gene's germline CDR1 is LNHDA and CDR2 SQIVND (reference sequence). The CDR3 is 14 amino acids. J was trimmed by 6 bases and V by 6 bases; bases with no gene match: 11. CDR3 coding DNA: TGTGCCAGTAGCAAAAGGGGACTAACGGCCGAGCAGTACTTC. The encoded protein is CASSKRGLTAEQYF.

The rearrangement joins TRBV12-3 or TRBV12-4 to TRBJ2-5, with D uncertain. The CDR3 sequence is 12 residues long. Deletions cut 5 bases from V and 4 bases from J, with 8 bases between. For the CDR3, the DNA is TGTGCCAGCAGTCTCCCCGGAGAGACCCAGTACTTC. Translating it yields CASSLPGETQYF.

In its sample, this clonotype was seen a few times. V gene TRBV27 combines with J gene TRBJ1-4, with D uncertain. Germline V gene lookup returns CDR1 MNHEY and CDR2 SMNVEV (reference sequence). V gave up 4 bases and J gave up 11 bases, with 14 bases separating them. The CDR3 totals 13 residues. The CDR3: CASSYSDREKLFF. CDR3 nucleotides: TGTGCCAGCAGTTACTCGGACCGGGAGAAACTGTTTTTT.

This clonotype was detected ten times or more. The rearrangement joins TRBV6-2 or TRBV6-3 to TRBJ1-1; no definite D call. The V end was cut by 6 bases, the J end by 3 bases, with 17 bases between. The germline V gene has CDR1 MNHEY and CDR2 SVGEGT. The CDR3 contains 15 residues. CDR3 sequence: CASRTPLSDHTEAFF. The CDR3 region has the DNA TGTGCCAGCAGGACTCCACTATCGGACCACACTGAAGCTTTCTTT.

The table lists this clonotype with a few counts. The chain combines TRBV7-4 with TRBJ2-1; 10 bases are shared with TRBD2. V trimming: 5 bases; J trimming: 8 bases; junction bases outside the gene matches: 15. The V gene's germline CDR1 is SGHVT and CDR2 SQSDAQ. The CDR3 consists of 17 residues. Here the CDR3 DNA reads TGTGCCAGCAGCGCCAGAACGGGGCTAGCGGGAGTGGATGAGCAGTTCTTC. Its protein is CASSARTGLAGVDEQFF.

This clonotype occurred once. The J gene is TRBJ1-2, the V gene TRBV6-5; 7 bases fit TRBD1. J lost 8 bases, V lost 6 bases, and 15 bases had no gene match. The CDR3 runs to 15 residues. Germline CDR1 and CDR2: MNHEY and SVGAGI. CDR3 protein: CASSRAQRDRGGYTF. The DNA of the CDR3 is TGTGCCAGCAGCCGGGCCCAAAGGGACAGAGGAGGCTACACCTTC.

The genes are TRBV7-2 and TRBJ1-6, with TRBD1 identical over 9 bases. J was trimmed by 4 bases and V by 1 base; bases with no gene match: 8. Germline values: CDR1 SGHTA, CDR2 FQGNSA. This CDR3 comprises 18 residues. The CDR3 is CASSLVPGTGSYNSPLHF. CDR3 nucleotide sequence: TGTGCCAGCAGCTTAGTCCCCGGGACAGGGAGTTATAATTCACCCCTCCACTTT.

V gene TRBV5-4 combines with J gene TRBJ1-1, with TRBD1 matching over 10 bases. V was pared by 3 bases and J by 4 bases, with 6 bases of the junction left unmatched. CDR3 size: 15 residues. In germline, CDR1 is SGHNT, CDR2 YYREEE (reference sequence). The CDR3 reads CASSSDRDRGTEAFF. The CDR3 DNA sequence: TGTGCCAGCAGCTCGGACCGGGACAGGGGCACTGAAGCTTTCTTT.

The chain employs TRBV30 and TRBJ1-4; tentatively, D is TRBD1 (6 bases). V was trimmed by 1 base and J by 4 bases, leaving 13 bases between them. The germline V gene has CDR1 GTSNPN and CDR2 SVGIG (reference sequence). CDR3 length: 15 amino acids. CDR3 coding DNA: TGTGCCTGGAGTGATACAGGGAGCTATAATGAAAAACTGTTTTTT. It codes for CAWSDTGSYNEKLFF. Full variable domain (missing parts from reference TRBV30 and TRBJ1-4): SQTIHQWPATLVQPVGSPLSLECTVEGTSNPNLYWYRQAAGRGLQLLFYSVGIGQISSEVPQNLSASRPQDRQFILSSKKLLLSDSGFYLCAWSDTGSYNEKLFFGSGTQLSVL.

The chain couples TRBV5-4 to TRBJ2-3; maybe TRBD1 (5 bases). CDR1 is SGHNT, CDR2 YYREEE, per germline (reference sequence). Between the trimmed V and J ends, which lost 2 bases and 4 bases, there was a span of 17 bases. CDR3 length: 16 residues. CDR3 in amino acids: CASSFSASRAADTQYF. The CDR3 DNA follows: TGTGCCAGCAGCTTTTCCGCCAGCAGGGCGGCAGATACGCAGTATTTT.

V is TRBV19 and J is TRBJ2-3, with D possibly TRBD2 on 5 matching bases. Germline-derived CDR1 and CDR2 are LNHDA and SQIVND (reference sequence). The V end was cut by 4 bases, the J end by 2 bases, with 10 bases between. This CDR3 contains 14 residues. CDR3 nucleotides: TGTGCCAGTAGTACCCTGGACTTCACAGATACGCAGTATTTT. Its translation is CASSTLDFTDTQYF. Together with reference TRBV19 and TRBJ2-3, the CDR3 gives the full variable domain: DGGITQSPKYLFRKEGQNVTLSCEQNLNHDAMYWYRQDPGQGLRLIYYSQIVNDFQKGDIAEGYSVSREKKESFPLTVTSAQKNPTAFYLCASSTLDFTDTQYFGPGTRLTVL.

This sequence joins TRBV6-2 or TRBV6-3 and TRBJ2-1; TRBD1 is a possible D gene (5 bases). The germline CDR1 and CDR2 sequences are MNHEY and SVGEGT. Trimming cost V 6 bases and J 7 bases, with 13 bases left between them. The CDR3 totals 13 residues. The CDR3 spells CASRDRGENEQFF. In nucleotides, the CDR3 is TGTGCCAGCAGGGATAGGGGTGAGAATGAGCAGTTCTTC.

V is TRBV6-6 and J is TRBJ1-1, with 8 bases that match TRBD1. There are 14 residues in the CDR3. Germline loops: CDR1 MNHNY, CDR2 SVGAGI (reference sequence). V lost 6 bases, J lost 0 bases, and 3 bases stayed unmatched. In DNA form, the CDR3 reads TGTGCCAGCAGCAAGACAGGGGTGAACACTGAAGCTTTCTTT. This gives the protein CASSKTGVNTEAFF.

This clonotype was recorded a few times. The V gene is TRBV18, the J gene TRBJ1-2; possible D gene TRBD1, 5 bases. V lost 6 bases and J 4 bases, leaving 18 bases between the germline ends. Germline V gives CDR1 KGHSH, CDR2 LQKENI. CDR3 length: 15 amino acids. CDR3 sequence reads: CASSPAPDGTYGYTF. The DNA of the CDR3 is TGTGCCAGCTCTCCCGCGCCGGACGGGACCTATGGCTACACCTTC.

The chain uses TRBV6-2 or TRBV6-3 and TRBJ1-5; 7 nucleotides line up with TRBD1. V shed 6 bases and J 0 bases; nucleotides not matched to a gene: 5. The germline gives CDR1 MNHEY, CDR2 SVGEGT. CDR3 length equals 15 residues. The CDR3 DNA sequence: TGTGCCAGCAGACCCGGGACAGATAGCAATCAGCCCCAGCATTTT. Its translation is CASRPGTDSNQPQHF.

This sequence joins TRBV2 and TRBJ1-1, with 10 bases lining up with TRBD1. The CDR3 has 12 amino acids. Trimming cost V 8 bases and J 4 bases; bases outside gene matches: 1. Germline V lookup: CDR1 SNHLY, CDR2 FYNNEI. The CDR3 region is CASGQGGTEAFF. For the CDR3, the DNA is TGTGCCAGCGGACAGGGGGGCACTGAAGCTTTCTTT.

V usage is TRBV7-2 and J usage is TRBJ1-2; the D gene is possibly TRBD1 (5 bases). The CDR3 sequence is 11 residues long. Deletions cut 3 bases from V and 8 bases from J, with 7 bases between. Per germline, CDR1 SGHTA and CDR2 FQGNSA. CDR3 region: CASSFSGGYTF. CDR3 DNA sequence: TGTGCCAGCAGCTTTTCAGGGGGCTACACCTTC.

This clonotype was seen a few times. The V and J genes are TRBV27 and TRBJ2-7, with D possibly TRBD1 on 5 matching bases. Trimming removed 6 bases from V and 0 bases from J, with 9 bases in between. This CDR3 is built from 13 residues. CDR1 is MNHEY and CDR2 is SMNVEV in the germline V gene (reference sequence). The CDR3 DNA reads TGTGCCAGCAGATTACAGGCCTCCTACGAGCAGTACTTC. This translates into CASRLQASYEQYF.

The chain recombines TRBV7-2 with TRBJ2-3; 9 bases align to TRBD2. The germline gives CDR1 SGHTA, CDR2 FQGNSA. V was clipped by 5 bases and J by 9 bases; unmatched bases: 15. This CDR3 contains 16 residues. Here the CDR3 reads CASSPRVKAGGGTQYF. The CDR3 DNA sequence: TGTGCCAGCAGCCCCCGGGTGAAAGCGGGGGGCGGAACGCAGTATTTT.

This clonotype was picked up a small number of times. The chain recombines TRBV7-9 with TRBJ2-6; D ambiguous. Trimming pared 5 bases from V and 1 base from J, leaving 9 bases between. The CDR3 has 15 amino acids. Germline CDR1 SEHNR, CDR2 FQNEAQ (reference sequence). CDR3 coding DNA: TGTGCCAGCAGCGCCCCCCAATCTGGGGCCAACGTCCTGACTTTC. Encoded protein: CASSAPQSGANVLTF. Drawing the rest from reference TRBV7-9 and TRBJ2-6, the complete variable domain is DTGVSQNPRHKITKRGQNVTFRCDPISEHNRLYWYRQTLGQGPEFLTYFQNEAQLEKSRLLSDRFSAERPKGSFSTLEIQRTEQGDSAMYLCASSAPQSGANVLTFGAGSRLTVL.

The chain uses TRBV11-2 and TRBJ2-7; the D is unclear. The CDR3 runs 12 residues. In germline, CDR1 is SGHAT, CDR2 FQNNGV. Trimming took 5 bases from V and 6 from J, leaving 11 bases between them. CDR3: CASSHQSSEQYF. DNA for the CDR3: TGTGCCAGCAGCCACCAATCGAGCGAGCAGTACTTC.

The chain is built from TRBV19 and TRBJ2-1, with 7 positions matching TRBD2. CDR3 size: 13 residues. Germline CDR1 LNHDA, CDR2 SQIVND (reference sequence). Trimming removed 3 bases from V and 10 bases from J; junction bases left unmatched: 6. The CDR3 spells CASSMRSSGEQFF. The CDR3 coding sequence is TGTGCCAGTAGTATGAGAAGTAGCGGGGAGCAGTTCTTC.

This clonotype came up many times. The J gene is TRBJ1-5, the V gene TRBV7-9; no firm D call. The length of the CDR3 is 12 residues. Germline V CDR1 and CDR2: SEHNR, FQNEAQ (reference sequence). The germline V and J ends were trimmed by 3 bases and 13 bases, with 13 bases remaining between them. As DNA, the CDR3 is TGTGCCAGCAGCTTTACTAATGGTCCTCAGCATTTT. Amino acid sequence: CASSFTNGPQHF.

A few counts support this clonotype. The genes are TRBV2 and TRBJ2-5; D is uncertain. Trimming stripped 6 bases from V and 5 bases from J, with 10 bases between. The germline V gene has CDR1 SNHLY and CDR2 FYNNEI. This CDR3 is 12 amino acids long. CDR3 loop: CASRDQSETQYF. For the CDR3, the DNA is TGTGCCAGCAGGGACCAGTCGGAGACCCAGTACTTC.

The V gene is TRBV29-1, the J gene TRBJ2-3; 13 positions agree with TRBD2. This CDR3 has 15 amino acids. V shed 4 bases, J shed 2 bases, and the junction held 3 bases outside the gene matches. The V gene's germline CDR1 is SQVTM and CDR2 ANQGSEA. Here the CDR3 reads CSVGGLAGTTDTQYF. CDR3 DNA: TGCAGCGTTGGGGGACTAGCGGGGACCACAGATACGCAGTATTTT.

This clonotype was counted only a few times. The rearrangement links TRBV12-3 or TRBV12-4 to TRBJ1-4; 12 nucleotides line up with TRBD1. V dropped 3 bases and J dropped 7; count of bases not matched to a gene: 6. CDR3 length equals 16 residues. This CDR3 reads CASSFSLGQGAEKLFF. The CDR3 nucleotides read TGTGCCAGCAGTTTTAGTTTGGGACAGGGGGCTGAAAAACTGTTTTTT.

This clonotype was seen more than once but under ten times. This sequence joins TRBV5-1 and TRBJ1-1; 8 nucleotides line up with TRBD1. Germline V CDR1 and CDR2: SGHRS, YFSETQ. Trimming cost V 4 bases and J 0 bases; bases outside gene matches: 5. This CDR3 has 15 residues. The CDR3 protein is CASSGRTGMNTEAFF. In DNA, the CDR3 is TGCGCCAGCAGCGGGAGGACAGGGATGAACACTGAAGCTTTCTTT.